These 4 T cell receptor beta chains came from one sample sequenced in a study listed by TCRdb under 2016. Libraries were made using RT-PCR. Instrument used: Illumina MiSeq. TCRdb passed the public sequencing reads through fastp at Q25 and MiXCR, retaining productive beta sequences. Every CDR3 protein is listed once, alongside the most common genes and DNA of its rows. Across this sample there are fewer than 800,000 distinct CDR3 sequences, with approximately 15% seen only once. The ten largest account for just over 3.5% of the sample. Sequencing was performed on memory CD4+ T cells from blood. The receptors here all came from a female donor in good health, serving as a healthy control.

This clonotype was recorded a few times. The rearrangement joins TRBV12-3 or TRBV12-4 to TRBJ1-1, with D perhaps TRBD1 (6 bases). The CDR3 runs to 15 residues. V dropped 4 bases and J dropped 4 bases, with 16 bases sitting between them. The CDR3 here is CASSWGGGRGTEAFF. In nucleotides, the CDR3 is TGTGCCAGCAGTTGGGGAGGGGGTAGGGGCACTGAAGCTTTCTTT.

This clonotype was seen only a few times. CDR3 DNA: TGTGCCAGCAGTCCGTTTTACAATGAGCAGTTCTTC. This translates into CASSPFYNEQFF. The chain recombines TRBV28 with TRBJ2-1; no clear D. V was cut by 5 bases and J by 4 bases, with 6 bases left in between. The V gene's germline CDR1 is MDHEN and CDR2 SYDVKM. This CDR3 has 12 residues. Drawing the rest from reference TRBV28 and TRBJ2-1, the complete variable domain is DVKVTQSSRYLVKRTGEKVFLECVQDMDHENMFWYRQDPGLGLRLIYFSYDVKMKEKGDIPEGYSVSREKKERFSLILESASTNQTSMYLCASSPFYNEQFFGPGTRLTVL.

The chain couples TRBV7-2 to TRBJ2-2, with a possible D match to TRBD1 (6 bases). Trimming took off 1 base at V and 3 bases at J, with 12 bases between the two ends. CDR3 length: 16 residues. Per the germline V gene, CDR1 is SGHTA and CDR2 is FQGNSA. CDR3 bases: TGTGCCAGCAGCTTAGGTAGCAGGGGATACACCGGGGAGCTGTTTTTT. It encodes CASSLGSRGYTGELFF.

As DNA, the CDR3 is TGCGCCAGCAGCTTGGCAACTAGTAGAGAGCAGTACTTC. It translates to CASSLATSREQYF. The V gene is TRBV5-1, the J gene TRBJ2-7; D may be TRBD2 (5 bases). V shed 0 bases and J shed 7 bases, with 11 bases lying between them. The CDR3 is 13 residues long. Germline CDR1 SGHRS, CDR2 YFSETQ.